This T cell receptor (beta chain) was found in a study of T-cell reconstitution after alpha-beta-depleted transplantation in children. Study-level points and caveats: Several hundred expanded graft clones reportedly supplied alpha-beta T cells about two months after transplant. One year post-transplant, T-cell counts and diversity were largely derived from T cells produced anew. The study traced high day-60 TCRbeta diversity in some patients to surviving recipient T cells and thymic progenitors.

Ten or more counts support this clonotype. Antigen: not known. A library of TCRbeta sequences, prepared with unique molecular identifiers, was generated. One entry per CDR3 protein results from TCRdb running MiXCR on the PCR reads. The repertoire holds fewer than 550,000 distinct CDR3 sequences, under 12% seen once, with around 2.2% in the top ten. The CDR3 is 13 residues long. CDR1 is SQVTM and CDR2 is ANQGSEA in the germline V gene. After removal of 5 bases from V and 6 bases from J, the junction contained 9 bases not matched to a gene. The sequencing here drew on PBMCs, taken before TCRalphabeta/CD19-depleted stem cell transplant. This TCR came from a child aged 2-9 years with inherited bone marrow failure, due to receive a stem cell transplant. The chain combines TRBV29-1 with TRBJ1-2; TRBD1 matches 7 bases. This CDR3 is CSVRSQGNNGYTF. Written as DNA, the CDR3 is TGCAGCGTTAGGTCACAGGGGAATAATGGCTACACCTTC.